The clone carrying this T cell receptor beta chain was counted at least ten times. A second about 7 to 12 cycle PCR used barcoded and J-beta primers. TCRdb fed the 5' RACE reads into MiXCR, producing one record per CDR3 protein. The sample has around 710,000 distinct CDR3 sequences, about 40% seen once. These data are taken from a study of blood T cells in healthy people across ages. This receptor was identified in a woman between 55 and 75 years old in good health. Sequences were obtained from blood.

CDR3 loop: CASSMGLAGVREQYF. The CDR3 coding sequence is TGTGCCAGCAGCATGGGACTAGCGGGAGTAAGAGAGCAGTACTTC. This chain connects TRBV7-2 to TRBJ2-7; the match to TRBD2 covers 14 bases. This CDR3 has 15 residues. V shed 5 bases, J shed 7 bases, and the junction held 7 bases outside the gene matches. Germline assignment: CDR1 SGHTA and CDR2 FQGNSA.